This T cell receptor beta chain was captured in a study of cytomegalovirus exposure and HLA in healthy donors. Points from the study as a whole: A further, later analysis showed that HLA-associated TCR beta chains (compared with equally common others) were more clonally expanded. For TCR beta chains, V- and J-gene trimming was later linked to a missense DCLRE1C variant. In an earlier analysis, most TCR beta V segments were productive about 87% or about 30% of the time.

In nominal health when sampled, donors likely had unrecorded immune exposures nonetheless. V was clipped by 0 bases and J by 1 base, with 6 bases between them. The CDR3 contains 14 residues. Germline assignment: CDR1 SEHNR and CDR2 FQNEAQ (reference sequence). A remark on this clone: Its antigen is undetermined.

PCR involved 60 Vbeta and 13 Jbeta primers. The assay was immunoSEQ multiplex PCR, and TCRdb's table has in-frame clones only and misses some. The sample records tens of thousands of clones, about 89% being singletons. The V gene is TRBV7-9, the J gene TRBJ1-2; D gene ambiguous. The source is a man aged 30-40 years in good health and CMV-seropositive. Sequencing input: PBMCs. The CDR3 nucleotides are TGTGCCAGCAGCTTAGCGTGGAGTAACTATGGCTACACCTTC. This sequence encodes CASSLAWSNYGYTF. Full variable domain (rest looked up from reference TRBV7-9 and TRBJ1-2): DTGVSQNPRHKITKRGQNVTFRCDPISEHNRLYWYRQTLGQGPEFLTYFQNEAQLEKSRLLSDRFSAERPKGSFSTLEIQRTEQGDSAMYLCASSLAWSNYGYTFGSGTRLTVV.